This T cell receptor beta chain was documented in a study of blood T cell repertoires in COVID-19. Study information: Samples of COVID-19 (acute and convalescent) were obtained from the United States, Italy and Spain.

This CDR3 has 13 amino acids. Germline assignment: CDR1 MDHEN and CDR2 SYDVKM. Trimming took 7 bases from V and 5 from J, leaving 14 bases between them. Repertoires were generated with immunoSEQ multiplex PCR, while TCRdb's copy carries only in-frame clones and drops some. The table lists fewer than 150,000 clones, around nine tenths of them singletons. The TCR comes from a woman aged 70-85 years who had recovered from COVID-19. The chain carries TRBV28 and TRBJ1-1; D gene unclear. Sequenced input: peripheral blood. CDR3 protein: CASNLSGRTEAFF. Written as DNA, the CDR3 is TGTGCCAGCAATCTGTCCGGTCGGACTGAAGCTTTCTTT.